Each of the 27 T cell receptor beta chains below was sequenced from the same sample in a study of early T cells in non-severe SARS-CoV-2 infection. TCRdb passed the 5' RACE reads through MiXCR, listing each CDR3 protein once. The data show about 30,000 distinct CDR3 sequences, 6.6% seen once. The sample consisted of whole blood. The receptor set was obtained from an adult who was a healthcare worker with PCR-confirmed SARS-CoV-2 infection or an uninfected control (not recorded which).

This clonotype was counted at least ten times. The chain has TRBV10-2 and TRBJ2-3; 11 nucleotides match TRBD2. Looked up from germline, CDR1 is WSHSY and CDR2 is SAAADI. CDR3 length equals 14 residues. J lost 6 bases, V lost 6 bases, and 5 bases had no gene match. CDR3 amino acids: CASSLGTSGDTQYF. DNA for the CDR3: TGCGCCAGCAGCCTAGGGACTAGCGGTGATACGCAGTATTTT.

At least ten counts were recorded for this clonotype. The DNA for the CDR3 is TGTGCCAGCAGAACAGGGGGGATGACTTACAATGAGCAGTTCTTC. It encodes CASRTGGMTYNEQFF. This sequence joins TRBV28 and TRBJ2-1, with TRBD1 identical over 8 bases. CDR1 is MDHEN, CDR2 SYDVKM, per germline. The ends lost 6 bases at V and 4 bases at J; junction bases unmatched: 8. The CDR3 extends over 15 amino acids.

This clonotype was observed many times. This chain joins TRBV6-2 or TRBV6-3 and TRBJ1-5; no clear D. Germline CDR1 and CDR2: MNHEY and SVGEGT. The V gene lost 3 bases and the J gene lost 5 bases, with 11 bases spanning the gap. This CDR3 region has 14 residues. CDR3 sequence (DNA): TGTGCCAGCAGTTATGCGGGCTGGGATCAGCCCCAGCATTTT. Amino acid sequence: CASSYAGWDQPQHF.

This clonotype was counted many times. This chain connects TRBV7-6 to TRBJ2-1; possible D gene TRBD2, 6 bases. The CDR3 spans 15 residues. Trimming took 5 bases from V and 2 from J, leaving 13 bases between them. Germline CDR1 is SGHVS and CDR2 is FNYEAQ. Written as DNA, the CDR3 is TGTGCCAGCAGCCCGGGGACTTCCACCTACAATGAGCAGTTCTTC. It translates to CASSPGTSTYNEQFF.

This clonotype was counted at least ten times. The rearrangement joins TRBV20-1 to TRBJ2-5; a possible D gene is TRBD1 (5 bases). The V gene's germline CDR1 is DFQATT and CDR2 SNEGSKA (reference sequence). V gave up 0 bases and J gave up 2 bases, with 22 bases separating them. The CDR3 contains 18 residues. Here the CDR3 DNA reads TGCAGTGCTAGAGATATTGGCGTGGGGCTGCTAGGTCAAGAGACCCAGTACTTC. Its protein is CSARDIGVGLLGQETQYF.

This clonotype was counted only a few times. This chain links TRBV11-2 with TRBJ2-3; D is unresolved. The CDR3 is made up of 14 amino acids. Germline V lookup: CDR1 SGHAT, CDR2 FQNNGV. Trimming removed 8 bases from V and 6 bases from J, with 18 bases in between. CDR3 sequence (DNA): TGTGCCAGCGGCGCCCTAGACCCCGCGGATACGCAGTATTTT. This translates into CASGALDPADTQYF.

The chain is built from TRBV6-2 or TRBV6-3 and TRBJ2-7, with D maybe TRBD1 (6 bases). Germline values: CDR1 MNHEY, CDR2 SVGEGT. V lost 2 bases to trimming and J lost 5 bases, with 13 bases between them. The CDR3 runs to 14 residues. The CDR3, as DNA: TGTGCCAGCAGTTACCAGGTGCGGACAGACGAGCAGTACTTC. This sequence encodes CASSYQVRTDEQYF.

This clonotype was recorded many times. CDR3 sequence reads: CASSPSLGTQYF. The CDR3 nucleotides read TGTGCCAGCAGCCCATCTCTCGGTACGCAGTATTTT. The chain employs TRBV11-3 and TRBJ2-3; D remains ambiguous. Per germline, CDR1 SGHNT and CDR2 YENEEA. The length of the CDR3 is 12 residues. V was trimmed by 5 bases and J by 8 bases, leaving 11 bases between them.

The chain couples TRBV12-3 or TRBV12-4 to TRBJ2-5; D is tentatively TRBD1 or TRBD2 (6 bases each). The CDR3 extends over 15 amino acids. The V gene lost 3 bases and the J gene lost 1 base, with 12 bases spanning the gap. The DNA for the CDR3 is TGTGCCAGCAGTTTGGGTGAGGGGGGCCAAGAGACCCAGTACTTC. It encodes CASSLGEGGQETQYF.

In this sample, this clonotype turned up many times. The CDR3 DNA reads TGTGCCAGCAGCTTGTGGTCCAGGGGGCTCATTAATGAAAAACTGTTTTTT. Translation: CASSLWSRGLINEKLFF. The chain is built from TRBV5-8 and TRBJ1-4; 8 nucleotides agree with TRBD1. The CDR3 length is 17 residues. V shed 1 base, J shed 4 bases, and the junction held 9 bases outside the gene matches. CDR1 SGHTS and CDR2 YDEGEE come from the germline V gene.

V gene TRBV7-9 combines with J gene TRBJ2-5; D may correspond to TRBD1 or TRBD2 (6 bases each). Trimming pared 5 bases from V and 5 bases from J, leaving 15 bases between. Germline CDR1 is SEHNR and CDR2 is FQNEAQ (reference sequence). This CDR3 is built from 14 residues. Written as DNA, the CDR3 is TGTGCCAGCAGCACACAGGGCGGGACGGAGACCCAGTACTTC. Amino acids: CASSTQGGTETQYF.

This clonotype was seen repeatedly, ten times or more. The chain links TRBV7-8 to TRBJ2-3; 7 nucleotides line up with TRBD1. The CDR3 is 16 amino acids. Per the germline V gene, CDR1 is SGHVS and CDR2 is FQNEAQ. The V gene end was trimmed by 6 bases and the J gene end by 2 bases; junction bases not matched to a gene: 11. CDR3 in DNA: TGTGCCAGCAGAACGACAGGGATCTTTACCACAGATACGCAGTATTTT. It encodes CASRTTGIFTTDTQYF.

Many counts were recorded for this clonotype. The chain joins TRBV7-2 to TRBJ1-2, with D possibly TRBD1 on 5 matching bases. The CDR3 runs to 14 residues. Trimming removed 1 base from V and 4 bases from J, with 10 bases in between. Germline V gives CDR1 SGHTA, CDR2 FQGNSA. CDR3 DNA: TGTGCCAGCAGCTTAGACCAGGGAGGCTATGGCTACACCTTC. It is translated as CASSLDQGGYGYTF.

This clonotype was counted many times. The rearrangement uses TRBV20-1 and TRBJ2-7; D unclear. V was cut by 4 bases and J by 6 bases, with 10 bases left in between. Looked up from germline, CDR1 is DFQATT and CDR2 is SNEGSKA (reference sequence). CDR3 length: 11 amino acids. CDR3 residues: CSAILHSEQYF. The CDR3 coding sequence is TGCAGTGCTATCCTTCACTCCGAGCAGTACTTC.

This clonotype occurred many times. This chain connects TRBV7-2 to TRBJ2-2, with 11 nucleotides matching TRBD2. The germline V gene has CDR1 SGHTA and CDR2 FQGNSA. The CDR3 totals 14 residues. The ends lost 5 bases at V and 6 bases at J; junction bases unmatched: 2. CDR3 amino acids: CASSAGLAAGELFF. The DNA of the CDR3 is TGTGCCAGCAGCGCGGGACTAGCGGCCGGGGAGCTGTTTTTT. The variable domain in full, with the rest retrieved from reference TRBV7-2 and TRBJ2-2, is GAGVSQSPSNKVTEKGKDVELRCDPISGHTALYWYRQSLGQGLEFLIYFQGNSAPDKSGLPSDRFSAERTGGSVSTLTIQRTQQEDSAVYLCASSAGLAAGELFFGEGSRLTVL.

The chain uses TRBV27 and TRBJ2-3; D is ambiguous. The CDR3 extends over 16 amino acids. Per the germline V gene, CDR1 is MNHEY and CDR2 is SMNVEV (reference sequence). The V and J ends lost 5 bases and 1 base respectively, with 16 bases between them. The DNA for the CDR3 is TGTGCCAGCAGTCGCAGGCTGTCCCTACGCACAGATACGCAGTATTTT. Amino acid sequence: CASSRRLSLRTDTQYF.

This clonotype was recorded at least ten times. The chain uses TRBV11-2 and TRBJ2-1; the D gene is possibly TRBD1 (6 bases). Trimming removed 3 bases at V and 8 bases at J, with 11 bases between. The CDR3 totals 13 residues. Germline CDR1 SGHAT, CDR2 FQNNGV. CDR3 in amino acids: CASSFGTLYEQFF. CDR3 DNA: TGTGCCAGCAGCTTTGGGACACTCTATGAGCAGTTCTTC.

This clonotype was recorded at least ten times. The chain couples TRBV25-1 to TRBJ2-1; 9 bases are shared with TRBD2. Germline CDR1 reads MGHDK; CDR2 reads SYGVNS. CDR3 size: 16 residues. V shed 6 bases and J 0 bases; nucleotides not matched to a gene: 6. CDR3 region: CASSRTSASSYNEQFF. CDR3 nucleotides: TGTGCCAGCAGCCGGACTAGCGCGAGCTCCTACAATGAGCAGTTCTTC.

This clonotype was seen at least ten times. The V and J genes are TRBV20-1 and TRBJ2-3, with D hard to call. Trimming removed 3 bases from V and 4 bases from J, with 8 bases in between. CDR1 and CDR2 (germline): DFQATT, SNEGSKA (reference sequence). CDR3 size: 12 residues. The CDR3 coding sequence is TGCAGTGCTAGTTCCGCGGCAGATACGCAGTATTTT. Translated, it gives CSASSAADTQYF.

This clonotype was picked up many times. V is TRBV11-2 and J is TRBJ2-7; D might be TRBD1 or TRBD2, each matching 6 bases. The V end was cut by 0 bases, the J end by 8 bases, with 20 bases between. Germline lookup yields CDR1 SGHAT and CDR2 FQNNGV. The CDR3 extends over 16 amino acids. CDR3 protein: CASSLDLTGAALKQYF. The CDR3 DNA follows: TGTGCCAGCAGCTTAGATTTGACGGGGGCAGCCTTAAAGCAGTACTTC.

This clonotype was counted at least ten times. V and J are TRBV6-2 or TRBV6-3 and TRBJ2-7; 7 bases are shared with TRBD2. The junction had 8 bases not matched to a gene; V was cut back by 8 bases and J by 1 base. This CDR3 contains 14 residues. Germline V gene data show CDR1 as MNHEY and CDR2 as SVGEGT. The DNA of the CDR3 is TGTGCCAGCCGAAGCGGGGCGGTTTCCTACGAGCAGTACTTC. Its protein product is CASRSGAVSYEQYF.

This clonotype was counted only a few times. CDR3 amino acids: CASSLNGLMNSPLHF. In DNA, the CDR3 is TGTGCCAGCAGCTTAAACGGTCTGATGAATTCACCCCTCCACTTT. The gene calls are TRBV7-9 and TRBJ1-6; no reliable D call. From germline, CDR1 is SEHNR and CDR2 FQNEAQ (reference sequence). The V gene lost 2 bases and the J gene lost 7 bases, with 12 bases spanning the gap. The CDR3 is 15 residues long. The variable domain in full, completed from reference TRBV7-9 and TRBJ1-6, reads DTGVSQNPRHKITKRGQNVTFRCDPISEHNRLYWYRQTLGQGPEFLTYFQNEAQLEKSRLLSDRFSAERPKGSFSTLEIQRTEQGDSAMYLCASSLNGLMNSPLHFGNGTRLTVT.

This clonotype was observed a handful of times. The rearrangement uses TRBV19 and TRBJ2-2; 7 bases are shared with TRBD1. The germline gives CDR1 LNHDA, CDR2 SQIVND (reference sequence). This CDR3 is built from 14 residues. Trimming removed 10 bases from V and 0 bases from J; junction bases left unmatched: 5. CDR3 nucleotide sequence: TGTGCCACCGGGGACAGCCCGAACACCGGGGAGCTGTTTTTT. Protein sequence: CATGDSPNTGELFF.

This clonotype appeared many times. The chain combines TRBV7-3 with TRBJ2-1; D perhaps matches TRBD2 (5 bases). This CDR3 region has 15 residues. Looked up from germline, CDR1 is SGHTA and CDR2 is FQGTGA. V lost 1 base to trimming and J lost 0 bases, with 7 bases between them. CDR3 in amino acids: CASSLNGLSYNEQFF. CDR3 nucleotides: TGTGCCAGCAGCTTAAACGGACTCTCCTACAATGAGCAGTTCTTC.

This clonotype was counted between two and nine times. The V call is TRBV2, the J call TRBJ2-6; D possibly corresponds to TRBD1 (5 bases). V lost 0 bases and J lost 0, with 9 bases in between. The CDR3 consists of 17 residues. CDR1 SNHLY and CDR2 FYNNEI come from the germline V gene. The DNA of the CDR3 is TGTGCCAGCAGTGAAGCGGTAGGGGCCTCTGGGGCCAACGTCCTGACTTTC. Its protein is CASSEAVGASGANVLTF. The full variable domain, in which reference TRBV2 and TRBJ2-6 provide the parts outside the CDR3, is EPEVTQTPSHQVTQMGQEVILRCVPISNHLYFYWYRQILGQKVEFLVSFYNNEISEKSEIFDDQFSVERPDGSNFTLKIRSTKLEDSAMYFCASSEAVGASGANVLTFGAGSRLTVL.

Ten or more counts support this clonotype. This chain uses TRBV6-1 with TRBJ2-2; 9 nucleotides align to TRBD1. The V gene end was trimmed by 6 bases and the J gene end by 4 bases; junction bases not matched to a gene: 6. Germline values: CDR1 MNHNS, CDR2 SASEGT. CDR3 length equals 15 residues. CDR3 nucleotides: TGTGCCAGCAGCGCCCGGGACAGGGTCACCGGGGAGCTGTTTTTT. Its protein is CASSARDRVTGELFF.

There are a few counts of this clonotype. V usage is TRBV7-3 and J usage is TRBJ2-1; D is possibly TRBD2 (7 bases). Deletions cut 3 bases from V and 8 bases from J, with 11 bases between. Germline V lookup: CDR1 SGHTA, CDR2 FQGTGA. CDR3 length: 13 residues. CDR3 region: CASSFAGADEQFF. CDR3 bases: TGTGCCAGCAGCTTTGCGGGGGCGGATGAGCAGTTCTTC.